Only one count was recorded for the clone carrying this T cell receptor (beta chain). Per the original methods: Estimates of nucleated cell counts were drawn from the amplification of reference gene primers. Produced via immunoSEQ multiplex PCR; TCRdb's table is partial and in-frame only. V, J and clone size are those of that table, while D and trimming were read from the DNA. The sample yields about 150,000 clones, 75% to 90% seen once. The germline V gene encodes CDR1 LGHDT and CDR2 YNNKEL (reference sequence). CDR3 length: 15 residues. V lost 5 bases and J lost 5; bases outside the gene matches: 5. This sample was included in a study of blood T cell repertoires in COVID-19. Across the study: The origin of the acute and convalescent COVID-19 samples was the United States, Italy and Spain. The cDNA or gDNA used as material had been derived from T cells, B-cell-depleted T cells, or PBMCs.

This chain uses TRBV3-1 (or the pseudogene TRBV3-2) with TRBJ1-6; TRBD1 matches at 8 bases. The sequencing sample was made of peripheral blood. The clonotype comes from a man between 60 and 75 years old with active or convalescent COVID-19. As DNA, the CDR3 is TGTGCCAGCAGCTACGACAGGGGCCATAATTCACCCCTCCACTTT. Its translation: CASSYDRGHNSPLHF.